What follows are 14 T cell receptor beta chains derived from one specimen sequenced in a study of tissue T cells after allogeneic stem cell transplantation. TCRdb keeps only in-frame clones here, not all; method: immunoSEQ multiplex PCR. The sample carries fewer than 30,000 clones, 85% to 90% recorded once. The material was blood, obtained before transplantation. The receptors stem from a woman aged 18 to 55 who later had graft-versus-host disease after an allogeneic stem cell transplant.

The chain uses TRBV7-9 and TRBJ2-3, with D possibly matching TRBD2 (7 bases). Looked up from germline, CDR1 is SEHNR and CDR2 is FQNEAQ (reference sequence). Trimming stripped 0 bases from V and 14 bases from J, with 18 bases between. This CDR3 spans 14 amino acids. CDR3 nucleotide sequence: TGTGCCAGCAGCTTAGCTGGGGGGGCGTCTTTCATGTATTTT. This codes for CASSLAGGASFMYF.

The chain is built from TRBV6-2 or TRBV6-3 and TRBJ1-2, with D maybe TRBD1 (5 bases). The V gene lost 3 bases and the J gene lost 12 bases, with 20 bases spanning the gap. The CDR3 has 14 amino acids. The germline gives CDR1 MNHEY, CDR2 SVGEGT. CDR3 bases: TGTGCCAGCAGTTATTCCTCGGGGACGGCCTTGGACACCTTC. Encoded protein: CASSYSSGTALDTF.

This clone was recorded a few times. V gene TRBV7-8 combines with J gene TRBJ1-1; D call uncertain. V was shortened by 1 base and J by 1 base, with 7 bases between the two germline ends. Per the germline V gene, CDR1 is SGHVS and CDR2 is FQNEAQ. There are 14 residues in the CDR3. CDR3 loop: CASSLVGSNTEAFF. DNA for the CDR3: TGTGCCAGCAGCTTAGTAGGATCGAACACTGAAGCTTTCTTT.

The chain combines TRBV5-4 with TRBJ2-3; 8 bases match TRBD2. Looked up from germline, CDR1 is SGHNT and CDR2 is YYREEE (reference sequence). The CDR3 length is 17 residues. The junction had 11 bases not matched to a gene; V was cut back by 0 bases and J by 5 bases. The CDR3 DNA follows: TGTGCCAGCAGCTTGGTTGGTAGCGGGGAAGTTGTAGATACGCAGTATTTT. Protein product: CASSLVGSGEVVDTQYF.

This clone counts as medium-sized. The genes are TRBV9 and TRBJ1-1, with a possible D match to TRBD1 (5 bases). Per germline, CDR1 SGDLS and CDR2 YYNGEE. The CDR3 totals 14 residues. Deletions cut 3 bases from V and 6 bases from J, with 15 bases between. The CDR3 DNA reads TGTGCCAGCAGCGAACTGCCAGGGTACCCTGAAGCTTTCTTT. This translates into CASSELPGYPEAFF.

The rearrangement joins TRBV2 to TRBJ1-2; no firm D call. Germline CDR1 and CDR2: SNHLY and FYNNEI. The CDR3 runs to 13 residues. The V end lost 4 bases, the J end lost 8 bases, and 14 bases lay between the germline ends. The CDR3 region has the DNA TGTGCCAGCAGTGCCGAACGGGAAGGAGGCTACACCTTC. Protein product: CASSAEREGGYTF. Full variable domain (remainder filled in from reference TRBV2 and TRBJ1-2): EPEVTQTPSHQVTQMGQEVILRCVPISNHLYFYWYRQILGQKVEFLVSFYNNEISEKSEIFDDQFSVERPDGSNFTLKIRSTKLEDSAMYFCASSAEREGGYTFGSGTRLTVV.

This clone occurred once. This chain uses TRBV5-5 with TRBJ2-3; D is possibly TRBD2 (5 bases). V gave up 7 bases and J gave up 0 bases, with 18 bases separating them. CDR3 length: 16 amino acids. CDR1 and CDR2 from the germline V gene are SGHKS and YYEKEE (reference sequence). The CDR3 region is CASFRERSYSTDTQYF. The CDR3 nucleotides are TGTGCCAGCTTCCGGGAACGTAGCTATAGCACAGATACGCAGTATTTT.

J is TRBJ1-1 and V is TRBV10-1; weak D call: TRBD1 (5 bases). Germline V lookup: CDR1 WNHNN, CDR2 SYGVQD (reference sequence). The CDR3 is 12 amino acids. The V and J ends lost 10 bases and 10 bases respectively, with 19 bases between them. CDR3 DNA sequence: TGCGCCAACCCCGGGACCCATCTCGGAGCTTTCTTT. Its protein is CANPGTHLGAFF.

This chain connects TRBV7-8 to TRBJ1-4; D unclear. CDR1 is SGHVS, CDR2 FQNEAQ, per germline. The V end lost 2 bases, the J end lost 6 bases, and 10 bases lay between the germline ends. The CDR3 totals 14 residues. The CDR3 coding sequence is TGTGCCAGCAGCTTACGCTCCCCTTATGAAAAACTGTTTTTT. It codes for CASSLRSPYEKLFF.

This clone was seen once. The rearrangement links TRBV18 to TRBJ1-2; D gene ambiguous. The CDR3 sequence is 14 residues long. The V gene's germline CDR1 is KGHSH and CDR2 LQKENI. The V and J ends lost 3 bases and 4 bases respectively, with 12 bases between them. The chain's CDR3 is CASSPRKEGYGYTF. The CDR3 coding sequence is TGTGCCAGCTCACCTCGTAAAGAGGGCTATGGCTACACCTTC.

This chain links TRBV12-3 or TRBV12-4 with TRBJ2-1; D remains ambiguous. The germline V and J ends were trimmed by 5 bases and 6 bases, with 11 bases remaining between them. The CDR3 is 13 amino acids. The CDR3 reads CASSPYQLNEQFF. CDR3 nucleotides: TGTGCCAGCAGTCCTTACCAGCTCAATGAGCAGTTCTTC.

The rearrangement links TRBV7-8 to TRBJ1-3; TRBD1 agrees at 8 bases. V lost 0 bases, J lost 0 bases, and 10 bases stayed unmatched. The CDR3 is 19 residues long. Germline CDR1 reads SGHVS; CDR2 reads FQNEAQ. The DNA for the CDR3 is TGTGCCAGCAGCTTAGCGTTACGGGACAGGTTTAACTCTGGAAACACCATATATTTT. Residues: CASSLALRDRFNSGNTIYF.

The V and J genes are TRBV5-4 and TRBJ2-1; 9 bases line up with TRBD2. This CDR3 region has 15 residues. Germline-derived CDR1 and CDR2 are SGHNT and YYREEE (reference sequence). V gave up 0 bases and J gave up 6 bases; unmatched junction bases: 4. DNA of the CDR3: TGTGCCAGCAGCTTGGGGCGGGGGGGCTTCAATGAGCAGTTCTTC. Translated, it gives CASSLGRGGFNEQFF.

The rearrangement links TRBV6-1 to TRBJ1-2, with 10 bases identical to TRBD1. V shed 2 bases and J 5 bases; nucleotides not matched to a gene: 11. This CDR3 spans 17 amino acids. Germline lookup yields CDR1 MNHNS and CDR2 SASEGT. The CDR3 reads CASSEIRDRGKLYGYTF. CDR3 bases: TGTGCCAGCAGTGAAATCAGGGACAGGGGCAAACTTTATGGCTACACCTTC.